The present entry profiles one TCR beta chain with its context. Germline loops: CDR1 SGHTA, CDR2 FQGNSA. Trimming took 6 bases from V and 3 from J, leaving 15 bases between them. The CDR3 is 14 amino acids. This record comes from a study of tumor-infiltrating lymphocytes in oesophageal squamous cell carcinoma. In TCRdb, the PCR reads were re-called with MiXCR into one record per CDR3 protein. The sample yields 10,000 to 14,000 distinct CDR3 sequences, roughly three fifths seen once. The chain recombines TRBV7-2 with TRBJ2-7, with D tentatively TRBD1 (5 bases). The sequence derives from a male donor with esophageal squamous cell carcinoma. The sequencing sample was made of esophageal tumor tissue. The CDR3 reads CASSPDSTGYEQYF. CDR3 in DNA: TGTGCCAGCAGTCCTGACTCCACAGGCTACGAGCAGTACTTC. Full variable domain (rest looked up from reference TRBV7-2 and TRBJ2-7): GAGVSQSPSNKVTEKGKDVELRCDPISGHTALYWYRQSLGQGLEFLIYFQGNSAPDKSGLPSDRFSAERTGGSVSTLTIQRTQQEDSAVYLCASSPDSTGYEQYFGPGTRLTVT.